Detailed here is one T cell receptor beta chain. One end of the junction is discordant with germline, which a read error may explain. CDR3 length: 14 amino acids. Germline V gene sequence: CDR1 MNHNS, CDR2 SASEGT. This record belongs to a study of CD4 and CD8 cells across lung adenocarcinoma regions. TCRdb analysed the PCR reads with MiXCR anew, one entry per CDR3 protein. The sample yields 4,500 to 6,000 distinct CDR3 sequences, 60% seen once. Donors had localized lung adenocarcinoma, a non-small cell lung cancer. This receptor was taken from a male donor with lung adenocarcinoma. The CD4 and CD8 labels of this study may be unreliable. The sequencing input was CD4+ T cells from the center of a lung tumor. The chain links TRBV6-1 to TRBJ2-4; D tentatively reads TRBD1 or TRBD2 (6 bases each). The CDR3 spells CGGRGLGGPNTQYF. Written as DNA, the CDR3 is TGCGGCGGCAGGGGTCTGGGAGGCCCAAACACGCAGTACTTC.